The clone carrying this TCR beta chain was seen only once. Its matching antigen is unknown. Scientists ran DNA taken from cultured CD4+ T cells through the Oncomine TCR Beta short-read assay for sequencing. The template was genomic DNA from cultured CD4+ T cells. Using its own MiXCR run on the PCR reads, TCRdb lists one record per CDR3 protein. The sample contains over 10,000 distinct CDR3 sequences, 30% to 35% of which appear only once. The data originate from a study of vaccination and CD4 T cells after COVID-19. Study-wide background: Cells were stimulated with overlapping spike peptides from SARS-CoV-2, HCoV-NL63, HCoV-OC43 and HCoV-229E.

The V gene end was trimmed by 4 bases and the J gene end by 1 base; junction bases not matched to a gene: 3. The CDR3 spans 15 residues. Germline CDR1 and CDR2: SEHNR and FQNEAQ (reference sequence). The treatment is: 10-day PBMC culture with coronavirus spike peptide pools or control peptides (ViraFEST assay). More than 1.5 million PBMCs per well were cultured with approximately 9.8 IU/ml IL-2 and about 10 ug/ml peptide pools. The clonotype originates from a human donor who had recovered from COVID-19. Sequenced input: CD4+ T cells from blood, cultured in vitro. The chain recombines TRBV7-9 with TRBJ2-7, with TRBD1 identical over 11 bases. CDR3 nucleotide sequence: TGTGCCAGCAGCTCGGACAGGGGGCGATCCTACGAGCAGTACTTC. Translated: CASSSDRGRSYEQYF.